The 7 T cell receptor beta chains given below trace back to one sample, sequenced in a study of cytotoxic CD8 clonotypes in ibrutinib-treated CLL. The assay was immunoSEQ multiplex PCR, and TCRdb's table has in-frame clones only and misses some. The sample contains about 300,000 clones, approximately 76% of which appear only once. This specimen was PBMCs, taken at disease progression, from a patient treated with ibrutinib. Receptors originate from a human donor with chronic lymphocytic leukemia.

This clone occurred once. This chain uses TRBV19 with TRBJ2-1; 9 nucleotides match TRBD1. Germline assignment: CDR1 LNHDA and CDR2 SQIVND (reference sequence). CDR3 length: 13 amino acids. CDR3 DNA: TGTGCTACCGGGACAGGGATCTACAATGAGCAGTTCTTC. This sequence encodes CATGTGIYNEQFF.

This chain connects TRBV2 to TRBJ2-7, with 7 nucleotides matching TRBD1. Germline values: CDR1 SNHLY, CDR2 FYNNEI. The CDR3 totals 12 residues. V lost 10 bases and J lost 2; bases outside the gene matches: 5. The CDR3 DNA is TGTGCCACCCAGACAGGGACCTACGAGCAGTACTTC. Translating it yields CATQTGTYEQYF.

The genes are TRBV23-1 and TRBJ1-5, with 8 positions matching TRBD1. TRBV23-1 is sorted into the ORF group, with uncertain function. The length of the CDR3 is 15 residues. Trimming cost V 1 base and J 3 bases; bases outside gene matches: 2. CDR3 DNA sequence: TGCGCCAGCAGTCAATGGACAGGGCCCAATCAGCCCCAGCATTTT. This translates into CASSQWTGPNQPQHF.

The chain combines TRBV11-2 with TRBJ2-1; TRBD2 is a possible D gene (7 bases). The CDR3 runs 17 residues. CDR1 and CDR2 (germline): SGHAT, FQNNGV. Trimming removed 6 bases at V and 4 bases at J, with 22 bases between. CDR3 region: CASRNRLGGLIYNEQFF. CDR3 bases: TGTGCCAGCAGGAACCGTTTGGGGGGGCTTATTTACAATGAGCAGTTCTTC.

The chain links TRBV6-5 to TRBJ1-2, with TRBD1 matching over 8 bases. Germline loops: CDR1 MNHEY, CDR2 SVGAGI. V lost 1 base, J lost 6 bases, and 4 bases stayed unmatched. The CDR3 spans 14 residues. The CDR3 sequence: CASSYYGQGDGYTF. Written as DNA, the CDR3 is TGTGCCAGCAGTTACTACGGACAGGGCGATGGCTACACCTTC.

Details on this clone: Germline is not matched at one junction end, which may reflect a read error. This chain links TRBV18 with TRBJ1-1; D remains ambiguous. The CDR3 covers 15 residues. Germline assignment: CDR1 KGHSH and CDR2 LQKENI. The CDR3 here is CASSPPVRAHTEAFF. The CDR3 bases are TGTGCCAGCTCCCCACCAGTGAGGGCACACACTGAAGCTTTCTTT.

Of note for this clone: Other nucleotide sequences from this sample produce the same CDR3. This rearrangement joins TRBV18 to TRBJ2-7, with a tentative D call TRBD2 (6 bases). The CDR3 is 12 amino acids. The V end was cut by 1 base, the J end by 7 bases, with 8 bases between. The V gene's germline CDR1 is KGHSH and CDR2 LQKENI. Here the CDR3 DNA reads TGTGCCAGCTCACCACTCGGGGGTGAGCAGTACTTC. Amino acid sequence: CASSPLGGEQYF.